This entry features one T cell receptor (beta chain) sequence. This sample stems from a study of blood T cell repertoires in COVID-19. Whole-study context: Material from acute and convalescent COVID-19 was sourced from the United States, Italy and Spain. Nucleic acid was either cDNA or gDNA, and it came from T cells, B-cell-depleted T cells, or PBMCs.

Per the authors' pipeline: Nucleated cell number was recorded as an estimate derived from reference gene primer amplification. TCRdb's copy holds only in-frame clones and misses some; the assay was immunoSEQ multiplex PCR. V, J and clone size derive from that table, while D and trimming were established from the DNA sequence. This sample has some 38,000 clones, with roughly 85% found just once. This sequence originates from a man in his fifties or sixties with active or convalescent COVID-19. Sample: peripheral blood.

The CDR3 nucleotides are TGTGCCAGCAGTCCGACTAGCGGGGGGGCCTACGAGCAGTACGTC. It codes for CASSPTSGGAYEQYV. The V and J genes are TRBV28 and TRBJ2-7, with 14 bases matching TRBD2. This CDR3 region has 15 residues. CDR1 and CDR2 (germline): MDHEN, SYDVKM. Losses at the gene ends were 5 bases for V and 2 bases for J; bases not matched to a gene: 2.